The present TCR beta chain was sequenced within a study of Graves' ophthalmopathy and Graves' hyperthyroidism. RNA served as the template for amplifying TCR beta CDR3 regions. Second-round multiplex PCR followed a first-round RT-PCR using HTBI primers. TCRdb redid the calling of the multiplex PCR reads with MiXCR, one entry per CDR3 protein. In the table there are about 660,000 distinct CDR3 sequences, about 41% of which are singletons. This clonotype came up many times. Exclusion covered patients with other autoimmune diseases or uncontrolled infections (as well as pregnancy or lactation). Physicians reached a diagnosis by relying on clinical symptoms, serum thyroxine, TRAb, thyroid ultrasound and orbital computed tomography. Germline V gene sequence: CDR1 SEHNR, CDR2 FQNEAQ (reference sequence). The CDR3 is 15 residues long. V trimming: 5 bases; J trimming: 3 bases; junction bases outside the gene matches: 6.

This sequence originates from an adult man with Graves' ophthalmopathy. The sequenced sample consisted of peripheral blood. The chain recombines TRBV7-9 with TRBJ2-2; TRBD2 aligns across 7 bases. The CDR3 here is CASSLGGSDTGELFF. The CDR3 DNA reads TGTGCCAGCAGCCTTGGCGGGAGTGACACCGGGGAGCTGTTTTTT.